A single sample is the source of the 22 T cell receptor beta chains below, sequenced in a study of blood T cell repertoires in COVID-19. The repertoire was sequenced with immunoSEQ multiplex PCR; TCRdb's copy has only in-frame clones and lacks some. Of about 51,000 clones in the sample, approximately 78% are singletons; the top ten hold less than 15%. The sample was peripheral blood. The source of these receptors is a human donor with acute or convalescent COVID-19. The donor label of this sample is uncertain.

J is TRBJ2-1 and V is TRBV19, with a possible D match to TRBD2 (6 bases). The CDR3 totals 13 residues. The V end was cut by 8 bases, the J end by 0 bases, with 8 bases between. Germline V gene data show CDR1 as LNHDA and CDR2 as SQIVND (reference sequence). CDR3 sequence reads: CASGGSSYNEQFF. The CDR3 nucleotides are TGTGCCAGTGGGGGGAGCTCCTACAATGAGCAGTTCTTC.

V and J are TRBV24-1 and TRBJ1-1; D not certain. The ends were cut back, 1 base at V and 5 bases at J, with 7 bases in the middle. The CDR3 runs to 13 residues. CDR1 is KGHDR and CDR2 is SFDVKD in the germline V gene. The CDR3 DNA follows: TGTGCCACCAGTGATTTTTACGGTACTGAAGCTTTCTTT. Translated: CATSDFYGTEAFF.

This rearrangement joins TRBV19 to TRBJ2-7; 12 bases are shared with TRBD2. J lost 7 bases, V lost 5 bases, and 6 bases had no gene match. This CDR3 contains 14 residues. CDR1 is LNHDA and CDR2 is SQIVND in the germline V gene (reference sequence). The CDR3 nucleotides are TGTGCCAGTAGTCCGCTAGCGGGAGGGGGGGAGCAGTACTTC. As protein: CASSPLAGGGEQYF.

The chain is built from TRBV9 and TRBJ1-1; D remains unclear. The CDR3 covers 15 residues. Trimming removed 0 bases from V and 5 bases from J, with 14 bases in between. Germline V gene data show CDR1 as SGDLS and CDR2 as YYNGEE. CDR3 in amino acids: CASSVDGSPSTEAFF. For the CDR3, the DNA is TGTGCCAGCAGCGTAGATGGCTCGCCTAGTACTGAAGCTTTCTTT.

The chain links TRBV2 to TRBJ1-1; D gene uncertain. The germline gives CDR1 SNHLY, CDR2 FYNNEI. CDR3 size: 13 residues. V was pared by 6 bases and J by 2 bases, with 10 bases between. In DNA form, the CDR3 reads TGTGCCAGCAGACCCGGGAGTAACACTGAAGCTTTCTTT. It encodes CASRPGSNTEAFF.

V usage is TRBV10-3 and J usage is TRBJ2-2; a weak D match, TRBD2 (7 bases). V was cut by 7 bases and J by 6 bases, with 15 bases left in between. This CDR3 comprises 14 residues. CDR1 ENHRY and CDR2 SYGVKD come from the germline V gene. CDR3 DNA sequence: TGTGCCATCAAGTTGGCGGGGGCGGCCGGGGAGCTGTTTTTT. This codes for CAIKLAGAAGELFF.

In DNA form, the CDR3 reads TGTGCCAGCAGCCAAGCAGGGACAGGGTGGGCCTATGGCTACACCTTC. Amino acids: CASSQAGTGWAYGYTF. The chain couples TRBV3-1 (or the pseudogene TRBV3-2) to TRBJ1-2, with 9 bases aligning to TRBD1. Germline-derived CDR1 and CDR2 are LGHDT and YNNKEL (reference sequence). V lost 1 base to trimming and J lost 4 bases; unmatched junction nucleotides: 7. The CDR3 runs to 16 residues.

This clone was seen more than once but under ten times. The J gene is TRBJ2-1, the V gene TRBV20-1; 8 positions match TRBD2. The germline V gene encodes CDR1 DFQATT and CDR2 SNEGSKA (reference sequence). V lost 6 bases and J lost 13; bases outside the gene matches: 8. The CDR3 is 11 residues long. In nucleotides, the CDR3 is TGCAGTGCCTCAAGCGGGAGAAAACAGTTCTTC. This sequence encodes CSASSGRKQFF.

V gene TRBV13 combines with J gene TRBJ1-1, with D unclear. V gave up 0 bases and J gave up 2 bases, with 7 bases separating them. CDR3 size: 14 residues. Looked up from germline, CDR1 is PRHDT and CDR2 is FYEKMQ (reference sequence). The chain's CDR3 is CASSLGAGNTEAFF. As DNA, the CDR3 is TGTGCCAGCAGCTTAGGCGCAGGCAACACTGAAGCTTTCTTT.

The genes are TRBV28 and TRBJ1-1; perhaps TRBD1 as D (6 bases). The ends were cut back, 0 bases at V and 4 bases at J, with 12 bases in the middle. Germline V CDR1 and CDR2: MDHEN, SYDVKM. This CDR3 is 15 amino acids long. CDR3 in amino acids: CASSLWGRGGTEAFF. For the CDR3, the DNA is TGTGCCAGCAGTTTATGGGGTAGGGGGGGCACTGAAGCTTTCTTT.

V is TRBV10-2 and J is TRBJ2-1, with D tentatively TRBD1 (6 bases). The germline V gene has CDR1 WSHSY and CDR2 SAAADI. Trimming left V 5 bases short and J 6 bases short, with 14 bases between. The CDR3 has 14 amino acids. CDR3 residues: CASSRGQGTNEQFF. CDR3 DNA: TGCGCCAGCAGTCGTGGCCAGGGGACCAATGAGCAGTTCTTC.

The chain is built from TRBV28 and TRBJ2-2, with 8 bases that match TRBD2. The germline gives CDR1 MDHEN, CDR2 SYDVKM. The CDR3 loop spans 15 amino acids. Losses at the gene ends were 6 bases for V and 4 bases for J; bases not matched to a gene: 7. CDR3 residues: CASSSLAGPTGELFF. CDR3 in DNA: TGTGCCAGCAGCTCATTAGCGGGGCCCACCGGGGAGCTGTTTTTT.

The chain links TRBV2 to TRBJ2-1, with TRBD1 identical over 7 bases. With 6 bases clipped from V and 2 bases from J, the junction kept 7 bases outside the gene matches. This CDR3 comprises 15 residues. Germline CDR1 SNHLY, CDR2 FYNNEI. Here the CDR3 reads CASSRLGTAYNEQFF. CDR3 in DNA: TGTGCCAGCAGCCGGTTGGGGACAGCCTACAATGAGCAGTTCTTC.

V is TRBV28 and J is TRBJ1-1, with 7 bases matching TRBD1. The junction had 7 bases not matched to a gene; V was cut back by 10 bases and J by 5 bases. CDR1 is MDHEN and CDR2 is SYDVKM in the germline V gene. The CDR3 covers 12 residues. CDR3: CATSTGSTEAFF. As DNA, the CDR3 is TGTGCCACCTCGACAGGGAGTACTGAAGCTTTCTTT.

This chain uses TRBV4-2 with TRBJ1-1; D is perhaps TRBD1 (5 bases). The CDR3 is made up of 17 amino acids. Germline CDR1 reads LGHNA; CDR2 reads YNFKEQ. V was shortened by 0 bases and J by 1 base, with 15 bases between the two germline ends. This CDR3 is CASSQEGQGLGNTEAFF. DNA of the CDR3: TGTGCCAGCAGCCAAGAGGGTCAGGGTCTAGGGAACACTGAAGCTTTCTTT.

The J gene is TRBJ2-2, the V gene TRBV4-3, with D possibly matching TRBD1 (6 bases). From germline, CDR1 is LGHNA and CDR2 YSLEER. V was cut by 6 bases and J by 6 bases, with 11 bases left in between. The CDR3 length is 13 residues. CDR3 coding DNA: TGCGCCAGCAGTCAAACAGGGCCCGGGGAGCTGTTTTTT. Its protein product is CASSQTGPGELFF.

This clone came up once. The V gene is TRBV7-2, the J gene TRBJ1-2, with a weak D call TRBD1 (5 bases). The V gene's germline CDR1 is SGHTA and CDR2 FQGNSA. V gave up 6 bases and J gave up 4 bases, with 12 bases separating them. The CDR3 has 13 residues. The CDR3 protein is CASRTWGLYGYTF. The CDR3 region has the DNA TGTGCCAGCAGAACATGGGGACTCTATGGCTACACCTTC.

The chain combines TRBV9 with TRBJ2-1; TRBD2 might be the D (6 bases). Trimming took 5 bases from V and 1 from J, leaving 16 bases between them. The length of the CDR3 is 16 residues. Germline CDR1 and CDR2: SGDLS and YYNGEE. The CDR3 DNA follows: TGTGCCAGCAGATCGGGACTGTCAGATTCCTACAATGAGCAGTTCTTC. Protein sequence: CASRSGLSDSYNEQFF.

This clone has only a few counts. This chain uses TRBV11-3 with TRBJ2-7; TRBD1 matches at 7 bases. Unmatched junction bases numbered 9, after V lost 3 bases and J lost 7 bases. There are 14 residues in the CDR3. Germline CDR1 reads SGHNT; CDR2 reads YENEEA. This CDR3 reads CASSLTGLPGEQYF. The CDR3 DNA follows: TGTGCCAGCAGCTTGACAGGGCTACCGGGGGAGCAGTACTTC.

This rearrangement joins TRBV7-9 to TRBJ2-3, with TRBD2 matching over 7 bases. This CDR3 comprises 16 residues. Germline V gene lookup returns CDR1 SEHNR and CDR2 FQNEAQ (reference sequence). The V gene end was trimmed by 5 bases and the J gene end by 5 bases; junction bases not matched to a gene: 13. CDR3 sequence: CASSPGLWDYEDTQYF. The CDR3, as DNA: TGTGCCAGCAGCCCCGGTTTGTGGGACTACGAAGATACGCAGTATTTT.

V is TRBV2 and J is TRBJ1-1; tentatively, D is TRBD1 (5 bases). Germline values: CDR1 SNHLY, CDR2 FYNNEI. The CDR3 length is 13 residues. The germline V and J ends were trimmed by 7 bases and 5 bases, with 14 bases remaining between them. DNA of the CDR3: TGTGCCAGCAAGGGAGGGGAGAGTACTGAAGCTTTCTTT. This gives the protein CASKGGESTEAFF.

The gene calls are TRBV7-3 and TRBJ2-1; D unresolved. CDR1 is SGHTA, CDR2 FQGTGA, per germline. Trimming stripped 8 bases from V and 0 bases from J, with 8 bases between. The CDR3 spans 13 residues. The CDR3 region has the DNA TGTGCCAGCGAAGATAGCTCCTACAATGAGCAGTTCTTC. It encodes CASEDSSYNEQFF.